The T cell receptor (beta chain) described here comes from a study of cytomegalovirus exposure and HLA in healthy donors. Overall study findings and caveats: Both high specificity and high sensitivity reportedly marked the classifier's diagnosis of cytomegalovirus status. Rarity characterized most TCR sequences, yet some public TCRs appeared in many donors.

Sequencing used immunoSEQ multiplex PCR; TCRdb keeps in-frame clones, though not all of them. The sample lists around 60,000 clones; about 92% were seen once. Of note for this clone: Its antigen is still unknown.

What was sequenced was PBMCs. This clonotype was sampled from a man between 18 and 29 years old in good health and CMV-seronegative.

The DNA for the CDR3 is TGTGCCAGCAGCTTAGGGCCGGGGGGGAATGAGCAGTTCTTC. Translating gives CASSLGPGGNEQFF. The rearrangement uses TRBV7-9 and TRBJ2-1; TRBD2 agrees at 8 bases. Germline V CDR1 and CDR2: SEHNR, FQNEAQ (reference sequence). The CDR3 loop spans 14 amino acids. V gave up 1 base and J gave up 7 bases; unmatched junction bases: 3.